Listed below are T cell receptor beta chains from one sample, sequenced in a study of blood T cell repertoires in COVID-19. Clones were read by immunoSEQ multiplex PCR, and TCRdb kept only the in-frame ones, dropping some. In the table there are roughly 61,000 clones, approximately 90% of which are singletons. Material for sequencing was peripheral blood. The origin of the receptors is a man older than 75 with acute or convalescent COVID-19. The CDR3 runs from the conserved cysteine through the conserved F or W. Each record gives: CDR3 length, V gene, clone size, J gene, D gene, CDR3 DNA, CDR3 protein. The D gene is left open where the match is weak. The size of a clone is reported for some rows only, either as once, few or many, or as a class for expanded clones.

17	TRBV7-9	-	TRBJ1-6	TRBD1	TGTGCCAGCAGCCTAGGACAGGGGGCGAGGAGAAGTTCACCCCTCCACTTT	CASSLGQGARRSSPLHF
15	TRBV27	-	TRBJ1-1	-	TGTGCCAGCAGTTTATCCCCCTCACAGGGTCCCGAAGCTTTCTTT	CASSLSPSQGPEAFF
13	TRBV6-5	-	TRBJ2-7	TRBD1	TGTGCCAGCAACTCCGGGGACAGCTACGAGCAGTACTTC	CASNSGDSYEQYF
15	TRBV15	-	TRBJ1-1	-	TGTGCCACCAGCAGGCTTTCCAGGGAGGGGGGTGAAGCTTTCTTT	CATSRLSREGGEAFF
13	TRBV5-1	-	TRBJ2-7	-	TGCGCCAGCAGCTTACAAGAGGGCTACGAGCAGTACTTC	CASSLQEGYEQYF
13	TRBV5-1	-	TRBJ2-5	-	TGCGCCAGCAGGGAGGGAACCCCAGAGACCCAGTACTTC	CASREGTPETQYF
16	TRBV7-9	-	TRBJ1-1	TRBD1	TGTGCCAGCAGCTTAATGGTGGGACAGGGGCCCCCCGAAGCTTTCTTT	CASSLMVGQGPPEAFF
13	TRBV6-5	-	TRBJ1-1	TRBD1	TGTGCCAGCTACCCAGGGGGTTTTGGTGGGGATTTCTTT	CASYPGGFGGDFF
13	TRBV10-3	once	TRBJ2-1	-	TGTGCCATCCGAGGAGGGACCTGGGATGAGCAGTTCTTC	CAIRGGTWDEQFF
15	TRBV10-3	-	TRBJ2-2	TRBD1	TGTGCCATCAGTGTTGGGACAGGGCACACCGGGGAGCTGTTTTTT	CAISVGTGHTGELFF
13	TRBV21-1	-	TRBJ1-4	-	TGTGCCAGCAGCAGGGAGATTAATGAAAAACTGTTTTTT	CASSREINEKLFF
15	TRBV4-1	few	TRBJ1-5	-	TGCGCCAGCAGCCTACAGGACAGCCTGGATCAGCCCCAGCATTTT	CASSLQDSLDQPQHF
14	TRBV11-2	-	TRBJ2-7	TRBD2	TGTGCCAGCAGCCAGACTAGCGGGGGGGCCGAGCAGTACTTC	CASSQTSGGAEQYF
14	TRBV2	-	TRBJ1-5	TRBD1	TGTGCCAGCAGAGCAGACAGGGACAATCAGCCCCAGCATTTT	CASRADRDNQPQHF
19	TRBV9	-	TRBJ2-2	TRBD2	TGTGCCAGCAGCGTAGTTGGGAGCGGGGGGGCCGCGAACACCGGGGAGCTGTTTTTT	CASSVVGSGGAANTGELFF
15	TRBV7-2	-	TRBJ2-1	TRBD1	TGTGCCAGCAGCTCCTCCTTGACAGGGAAGAATGAGCAGTTCTTC	CASSSSLTGKNEQFF
11	TRBV12-3/TRBV12-4	-	TRBJ2-2	-	TGTGCCAGCAGTTTAAGCCGGGAGCTGTTTTTT	CASSLSRELFF
16	TRBV4-2	-	TRBJ2-5	TRBD2	TGTGCCAGCAGCCAAGGACTAGCGGGGACCCCAGAGACCCAGTACTTC	CASSQGLAGTPETQYF
14	TRBV5-4	-	TRBJ2-7	-	TGTGCCAGCAGCTATGGGACAAACTCCTACGAGCAGTACTTC	CASSYGTNSYEQYF
15	TRBV3-1/TRBV3-2	once	TRBJ1-2	TRBD1	TGTGCCAGCAGCCAAGCCCGGGGACAGGGTAATGGCTACACCTTC	CASSQARGQGNGYTF
17	TRBV3-1/TRBV3-2	-	TRBJ2-2	TRBD1	TGTGCCAGCAGCGATTTGCCGACAGGGGCGAACACCGGGGAGCTGTTTTTT	CASSDLPTGANTGELFF
15	TRBV5-1	-	TRBJ2-3	TRBD1	TGCGCCAGCAGCTTGGAGGGACAGGGGGCAGATACGCAGTATTTT	CASSLEGQGADTQYF
15	TRBV5-1	-	TRBJ2-7	TRBD1	TGCGCCAGCAGCTTTACCGGGACAGGGACCTACGAGCAGTACTTC	CASSFTGTGTYEQYF
16	TRBV9	few	TRBJ2-7	TRBD2	TGTGCCAGCAGCGGAGGACTAGCGGGGACACCCTACGAGCAGTACTTC	CASSGGLAGTPYEQYF
12	TRBV9	-	TRBJ2-7	-	TGTGCCAGCGGTCTAGCAGGTGACGAGCAGTACTTC	CASGLAGDEQYF
16	TRBV7-9	-	TRBJ2-1	TRBD2	TGTGCCAGCAGCCCAAAACCAGCGGGGTGGGGTAATGAGCAGTTCTTC	CASSPKPAGWGNEQFF
13	TRBV6-5	-	TRBJ2-7	TRBD2	TGTGCCAGCTGTTCCGGGGGGGGCGACGAGCAGTACTTC	CASCSGGGDEQYF
16	TRBV19	once	TRBJ2-1	TRBD1	TGTGCCAGTAGTGGAAGACAGGGGTCCTTCGTCAATGAGCAGTTCTTC	CASSGRQGSFVNEQFF
13	TRBV19	-	TRBJ2-7	-	TGTGCCACCTCCGGGACAACCTTCTTCGAGCAGTACTTC	CATSGTTFFEQYF
17	TRBV3-1/TRBV3-2	-	TRBJ2-7	-	TGTGCCAGCAGCCGGTTAGAGGGAGACAGGAGCTCCTACGAGCAGTACTTC	CASSRLEGDRSSYEQYF
13	TRBV12-3/TRBV12-4	-	TRBJ2-5	TRBD1	TGTGCCAGCAGTGTCGGGACAGAGCAGACCCAGTACTTC	CASSVGTEQTQYF
14	TRBV6-4	-	TRBJ2-1	-	TGTGCCAGCAGCGTGGACACCTCCTACAATGAGCAGTTCTTC	CASSVDTSYNEQFF
14	TRBV5-1	once	TRBJ1-2	-	TGCGCCAGCAGCCCGGAGGCGATGAACTATGGCTACACCTTC	CASSPEAMNYGYTF
13	TRBV3-1/TRBV3-2	-	TRBJ2-7	-	TGTGCCAGCACCCAGGGTGCGGCCTACGAGCAGTACTTC	CASTQGAAYEQYF
15	TRBV3-1/TRBV3-2	-	TRBJ1-1	-	TGTGCCAGCAGCCGCGTACAGCCCGGGAACACTGAAGCTTTCTTT	CASSRVQPGNTEAFF
13	TRBV6-4	-	TRBJ2-3	-	TGTGCCAGCAGTGACTCGATTCGGGATACGCAGTATTTT	CASSDSIRDTQYF
16	TRBV4-1	-	TRBJ1-6	-	TGCGCCAGCAGCCAGGAACAGAGTCGGGGATTGGGACCCCTCCACTTT	CASSQEQSRGLGPLHF
14	TRBV19	-	TRBJ1-4	-	TGTGCCAGTAGGCAGGGAGGCCTGAGTGAAAAACTGTTTTTT	CASRQGGLSEKLFF
12	TRBV5-1	-	TRBJ1-1	TRBD1	TGCGCCAGCAGAACAGGGGACACTGAAGCTTTCTTT	CASRTGDTEAFF
15	TRBV10-3	-	TRBJ1-2	TRBD1	TGTGCCATCAGTACTTCCCCAGGGGGCAACTATGGCTACACCTTC	CAISTSPGGNYGYTF
15	TRBV27	-	TRBJ2-3	-	TGTGCCAGCAGTTCCGGAGGGGCAGGCACAGATACGCAGTATTTT	CASSSGGAGTDTQYF
15	TRBV27	-	TRBJ2-2	TRBD1	TGTGCCAGCGGTTTGGGACAGCTCTACACCGGGGAGCTGTTTTTT	CASGLGQLYTGELFF
11	TRBV19	-	TRBJ1-5	TRBD1	TGTGCCAGTAGGTCCGGGACAGGGTTAGCTTTT	CASRSGTGLAF
19	TRBV15	-	TRBJ2-5	-	TGTGCCACCAGCAGAGATTCCGCCCAGAGGCGGGGGCCACAAGAGACCCAGTACTTC	CATSRDSAQRRGPQETQYF
14	TRBV5-1	-	TRBJ2-3	-	TGCGCCAGCAACCCGGGGACTGCGGGAGATACGCAGTATTTT	CASNPGTAGDTQYF
14	TRBV11-2	-	TRBJ2-5	-	TGTGCCAGCAGCTTAGATATGTTCCCCCAGACCCAGTACTTC	CASSLDMFPQTQYF
16	TRBV18	-	TRBJ1-3	TRBD1	TGTGCCAGCTCCCCGCCGGGACAGGGGAATGGAAACACCATATATTTT	CASSPPGQGNGNTIYF
18	TRBV28	-	TRBJ2-7	TRBD1	TGTGCCAGCAGTCAACGAACCTACAGGGGCCCTAGCTCCTACGAGCAGTACTTC	CASSQRTYRGPSSYEQYF
15	TRBV5-4	-	TRBJ1-4	-	TGTGCCAGCAGCTTGGCGGGCAGGGTTCATGAAAAACTGTTTTTT	CASSLAGRVHEKLFF